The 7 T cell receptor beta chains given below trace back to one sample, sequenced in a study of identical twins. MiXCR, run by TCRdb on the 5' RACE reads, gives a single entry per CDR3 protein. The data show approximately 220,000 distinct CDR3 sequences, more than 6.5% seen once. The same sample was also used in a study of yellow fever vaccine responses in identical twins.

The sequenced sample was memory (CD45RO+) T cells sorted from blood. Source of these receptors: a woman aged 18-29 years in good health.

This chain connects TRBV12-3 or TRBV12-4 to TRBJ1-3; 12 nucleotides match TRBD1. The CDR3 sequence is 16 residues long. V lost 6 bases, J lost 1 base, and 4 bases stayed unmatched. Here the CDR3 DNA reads TGTGCCAGCAGAAGGGACAGGGGGCGGTCTGGAAACACCATATATTTT. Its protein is CASRRDRGRSGNTIYF.

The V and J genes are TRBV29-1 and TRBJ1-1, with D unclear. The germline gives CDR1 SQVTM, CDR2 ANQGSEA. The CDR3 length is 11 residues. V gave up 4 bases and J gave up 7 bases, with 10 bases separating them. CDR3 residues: CSVVPSHEAFF. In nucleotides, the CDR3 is TGCAGCGTTGTGCCCAGTCATGAAGCTTTCTTT.

CDR3 coding DNA: TGCGCCAGCAGCCCACCCGGGACTAGCGGGAGGGGCCTTGACACCGGGGAGCTGTTTTTT. Translating it yields CASSPPGTSGRGLDTGELFF. The rearrangement uses TRBV5-1 and TRBJ2-2, with 16 positions matching TRBD2. CDR1 is SGHRS and CDR2 is YFSETQ in the germline V gene. The CDR3 extends over 20 amino acids. V was pared by 4 bases and J by 3 bases, with 12 bases of the junction left unmatched.

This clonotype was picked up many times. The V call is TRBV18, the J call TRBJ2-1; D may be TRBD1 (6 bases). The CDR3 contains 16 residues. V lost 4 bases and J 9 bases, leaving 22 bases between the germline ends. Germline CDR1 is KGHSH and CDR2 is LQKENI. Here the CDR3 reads CASSRISQGEGREQFF. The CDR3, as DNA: TGTGCCAGCTCACGAATCTCACAGGGTGAGGGGCGTGAGCAGTTCTTC.

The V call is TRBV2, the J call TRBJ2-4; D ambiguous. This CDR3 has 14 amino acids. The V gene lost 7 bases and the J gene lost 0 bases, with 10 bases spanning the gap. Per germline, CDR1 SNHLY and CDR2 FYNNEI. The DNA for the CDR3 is TGTGCCAGCATCCAAGGGTTAGCCAAAAACATTCAGTACTTC. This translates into CASIQGLAKNIQYF.

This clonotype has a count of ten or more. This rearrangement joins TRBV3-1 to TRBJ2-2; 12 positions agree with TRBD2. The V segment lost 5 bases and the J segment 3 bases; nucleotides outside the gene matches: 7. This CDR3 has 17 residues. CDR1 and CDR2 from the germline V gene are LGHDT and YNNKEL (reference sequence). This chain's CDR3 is CASSARTSGAYTGELFF. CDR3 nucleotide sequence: TGTGCCAGCAGCGCCCGGACTAGCGGGGCCTACACCGGGGAGCTGTTTTTT.

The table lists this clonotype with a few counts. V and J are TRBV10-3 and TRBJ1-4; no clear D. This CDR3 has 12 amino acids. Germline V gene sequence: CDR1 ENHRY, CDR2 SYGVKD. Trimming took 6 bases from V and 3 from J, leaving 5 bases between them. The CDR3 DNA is TGTGCCATCAGGGGTCCTAATGAAAAACTGTTTTTT. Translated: CAIRGPNEKLFF.